This T cell receptor (beta chain) was observed in a study of T cell repertoires in ileal Crohn's disease. About the study: Patients had a median 7.9-year disease duration, and approximately 35% were active smokers. Overall study results and limits: Endoscopic recurrence occurred in every patient whose clonality exceeded 26.8%. High-frequency clones were more common in sorted CD8 than CD4 cells. Active smokers at surgery had more clonal expansions than non-smokers.

Noted time point: proximal margin of the surgical specimen (macroscopically non-inflamed). V was clipped by 6 bases and J by 4 bases, with 15 bases between them. Germline V lookup: CDR1 LNHDA, CDR2 SQIVND (reference sequence). This CDR3 is built from 15 residues. Points on this clone: Antigen: not known.

The assay was immunoSEQ multiplex PCR, and TCRdb's table has in-frame clones only and misses some. This sample has approximately 7,300 clones, with 60% to 80% found just once. This receptor was obtained from an adult with Crohn's disease. The J gene is TRBJ1-4, the V gene TRBV19; no clear D gene. The sequenced material came from ileal tissue. The CDR3 DNA reads TGTGCCAGTAGGCCACAGAAGACGTTTAATGAAAAACTGTTTTTT. As protein: CASRPQKTFNEKLFF. The complete variable domain, with remaining parts taken from reference TRBV19 and TRBJ1-4, reads DGGITQSPKYLFRKEGQNVTLSCEQNLNHDAMYWYRQDPGQGLRLIYYSQIVNDFQKGDIAEGYSVSREKKESFPLTVTSAQKNPTAFYLCASRPQKTFNEKLFFGSGTQLSVL.